This T cell receptor (beta chain) was sequenced for a study of cytomegalovirus exposure and HLA in healthy donors. Study observations and caveats: A later analysis linked more than 15,000 TCR beta sequences to HLA alleles at 0.05 false discovery rate.

The junction had 13 bases not matched to a gene; V was cut back by 4 bases and J by 2 bases. Germline-derived CDR1 and CDR2 are SGHRS and YFSETQ. CDR3 length equals 17 residues. 60 Vbeta and 13 Jbeta primers were used in PCR. Profiling relied on immunoSEQ multiplex PCR, and the TCRdb table lists in-frame clones only, not all of them. This table holds some 150,000 clones, over 60% found once. In the case of this clone: The antigen is unknown.

This TCR was sampled from a female donor in good health and CMV-seronegative. Specimen: PBMCs. The chain carries TRBV5-1 and TRBJ2-5; TRBD2 agrees at 8 bases. CDR3 loop: CASSTGALAGAQETQYF. CDR3 sequence (DNA): TGCGCCAGCAGCACGGGGGCCCTAGCGGGTGCGCAAGAGACCCAGTACTTC.